Listed here are 27 T cell receptor beta chains from one sample, sequenced in a study of cytomegalovirus exposure and HLA in healthy donors. The PCR was carried out with 60 Vbeta primers and 13 Jbeta primers. Clones were read by immunoSEQ multiplex PCR, and TCRdb kept only the in-frame ones, dropping some. The table has some 180,000 clones, over 70% seen once; the top ten hold 3.7%. Material: PBMCs. These receptors all stem from a woman aged 60-75 years in good health and CMV-seropositive.

The CDR3: CASSQPTGELFF. CDR3 sequence (DNA): TGTGCCAGCAGCCAACCAACCGGGGAGCTGTTTTTT. V is TRBV4-2 and J is TRBJ2-2, with no clear D. V dropped 2 bases and J dropped 5 bases, with 3 bases sitting between them. CDR1 and CDR2 (germline): LGHNA, YNFKEQ. CDR3 length: 12 amino acids.

Remarks on this clone: One end of the junction fails to match germline, which may point to a read error. J is TRBJ1-6 and V is TRBV7-2, with a possible D match to TRBD1 (5 bases). Germline V lookup: CDR1 SGHTA, CDR2 FQGNSA. This CDR3 contains 12 residues. The CDR3 nucleotides read TGTGCCAGCAGCTTAGATGGGGCTGGGTGGGGCTTT. Translating gives CASSLDGAGWGF. Supplemented by reference TRBV7-2 and TRBJ1-6, the full variable domain reads GAGVSQSPSNKVTEKGKDVELRCDPISGHTALYWYRQSLGQGLEFLIYFQGNSAPDKSGLPSDRFSAERTGGSVSTLTIQRTQQEDSAVYLCASSLDGAGWGFGNGTRLTVT.

The chain couples TRBV29-1 to TRBJ1-1, with 8 bases that match TRBD1. Germline lookup yields CDR1 SQVTM and CDR2 ANQGSEA. The CDR3 is made up of 18 amino acids. V lost 8 bases, J lost 1 base, and 21 bases stayed unmatched. This CDR3 reads CSISGWGLDRAENTEAFF. The CDR3 DNA sequence: TGCAGCATCTCTGGGTGGGGGCTGGACAGGGCCGAGAACACTGAAGCTTTCTTT. The variable domain in full, completed from reference TRBV29-1 and TRBJ1-1, reads SAVISQKPSRDICQRGTSLTIQCQVDSQVTMMFWYRQQPGQSLTLIATANQGSEATYESGFVIDKFPISRPNLTFSTLTVSNMSPEDSSIYLCSISGWGLDRAENTEAFFGQGTRLTVV.

V and J are TRBV10-3 and TRBJ2-2; the match to TRBD1 covers 9 bases. This CDR3 has 16 amino acids. The germline CDR1 and CDR2 sequences are ENHRY and SYGVKD. V shed 4 bases, J shed 5 bases, and the junction held 8 bases outside the gene matches. CDR3 loop: CAISVSGTGQTGELFF. The DNA of the CDR3 is TGTGCCATCAGTGTTTCCGGGACAGGGCAAACCGGGGAGCTGTTTTTT.

This chain joins TRBV9 and TRBJ1-1, with TRBD1 matching 8 bases. Germline V gene lookup returns CDR1 SGDLS and CDR2 YYNGEE. CDR3 size: 16 residues. V shed 4 bases and J 6 bases; nucleotides not matched to a gene: 14. This CDR3 is CASSPVGQGAAAEAFF. CDR3 DNA sequence: TGTGCCAGCAGCCCCGTTGGGCAGGGGGCCGCGGCTGAAGCTTTCTTT.

The rearrangement joins TRBV5-1 to TRBJ2-7, with 7 bases that match TRBD2. The CDR3 consists of 15 residues. CDR1 is SGHRS, CDR2 YFSETQ, per germline. J lost 1 base, V lost 2 bases, and 6 bases had no gene match. The CDR3: CASSFAGGLSYEQYF. The CDR3 DNA sequence: TGCGCCAGCAGCTTCGCCGGGGGGTTATCCTACGAGCAGTACTTC.

The CDR3 DNA reads as TGTGCCAGCAGCCTTTCAAGGGGTCATGCTTTCTTT. Translated: CASSLSRGHAFF. This chain connects TRBV28 to TRBJ1-1; tentative D call: TRBD1 (5 bases). There are 12 residues in the CDR3. Between the trimmed V and J ends, which lost 6 bases and 11 bases, there was a span of 16 bases. Germline loops: CDR1 MDHEN, CDR2 SYDVKM.

The V and J genes are TRBV27 and TRBJ2-1; D perhaps matches TRBD2 (6 bases). The CDR3 extends over 14 amino acids. Looked up from germline, CDR1 is MNHEY and CDR2 is SMNVEV (reference sequence). In nucleotides, the CDR3 is TGTGCAGCAGGAAGTCCGGGAGTGCCCAATGAGCAGTTCTTC. It encodes CAAGSPGVPNEQFF.

V and J are TRBV19 and TRBJ1-1; D may be TRBD1 (5 bases). The V gene's germline CDR1 is LNHDA and CDR2 SQIVND (reference sequence). The CDR3 runs to 13 residues. Trimming took off 3 bases at V and 5 bases at J, with 10 bases between the two ends. CDR3 amino acids: CASSIFDRTEAFF. The CDR3 DNA reads as TGTGCCAGTAGTATTTTTGACAGAACTGAAGCTTTCTTT.

The chain employs TRBV7-9 and TRBJ2-1; the D is unclear. Germline V CDR1 and CDR2: SEHNR, FQNEAQ (reference sequence). Trimming removed 0 bases from V and 6 bases from J, with 15 bases in between. The CDR3 is 16 amino acids. The CDR3 is CASSLARGDRSNEQFF. CDR3 DNA: TGTGCCAGCAGCTTAGCGCGTGGTGATAGAAGCAATGAGCAGTTCTTC.

This chain links TRBV30 with TRBJ1-1, with 7 bases that match TRBD1. Germline CDR1 reads GTSNPN; CDR2 reads SVGIG (reference sequence). Trimming cost V 7 bases and J 7 bases; bases outside gene matches: 15. The CDR3 is 14 amino acids. CDR3 protein: CAYADRAFSNEAFF. CDR3 DNA sequence: TGTGCCTACGCCGACAGGGCCTTCTCAAATGAAGCTTTCTTT.

V gene TRBV29-1 combines with J gene TRBJ1-1, with a weak D call TRBD1 (6 bases). This CDR3 is built from 12 residues. From germline, CDR1 is SQVTM and CDR2 ANQGSEA. Trimming left V 4 bases short and J 5 bases short, with 11 bases between. CDR3 in DNA: TGCAGCGTTGGGGAGGGGGGTACTGAAGCTTTCTTT. This translates into CSVGEGGTEAFF.

The J gene is TRBJ2-7, the V gene TRBV28; 9 bases match TRBD1. The CDR3 consists of 13 residues. V was pared by 3 bases and J by 12 bases, with 9 bases of the junction left unmatched. Germline V gene sequence: CDR1 MDHEN, CDR2 SYDVKM. DNA for the CDR3: TGTGCCAGCAGTTTGGGACAGGGACTTAAAGCGTACTTC. Its protein is CASSLGQGLKAYF.

The chain uses TRBV9 and TRBJ2-1, with D possibly matching TRBD2 (6 bases). With 2 bases removed from V and 8 bases from J, the gap between germline ends came to 14 bases. Looked up from germline, CDR1 is SGDLS and CDR2 is YYNGEE. The CDR3 spans 14 residues. The CDR3 sequence: CASSVGGSLDEQFF. For the CDR3, the DNA is TGTGCCAGCAGCGTCGGGGGTAGCTTGGATGAGCAGTTCTTC.

The CDR3 loop is CASSQAPGTFQETQYF. The CDR3 DNA reads as TGCGCCAGCAGCCAAGCCCCCGGGACATTCCAAGAGACCCAGTACTTC. The chain uses TRBV4-1 and TRBJ2-5; D is perhaps TRBD1 (6 bases). The CDR3 is 16 residues long. V was pared by 1 base and J by 1 base, with 13 bases between. Looked up from germline, CDR1 is MGHRA and CDR2 is YSYEKL.

The CDR3 protein is CAISDPTGGGTEAFF. CDR3 sequence (DNA): TGTGCCATCAGTGACCCGACAGGGGGAGGAACTGAAGCTTTCTTT. This chain uses TRBV10-3 with TRBJ1-1; 9 bases line up with TRBD1. Germline V gene lookup returns CDR1 ENHRY and CDR2 SYGVKD. This CDR3 comprises 15 residues. Trimming took 3 bases from V and 5 from J; bases not matched to a gene: 7.

This clone has just a few counts. The rearrangement links TRBV7-9 to TRBJ1-1, with D possibly TRBD1 on 5 matching bases. Trimming pared 3 bases from V and 3 bases from J, leaving 8 bases between. The germline V gene has CDR1 SEHNR and CDR2 FQNEAQ (reference sequence). The CDR3 is 13 residues long. The CDR3 nucleotides are TGTGCCAGCAGCTTTGGGGGGGACACTGAAGCTTTCTTT. Translation gives CASSFGGDTEAFF.

This clone has only one observation. The V call is TRBV12-5, the J call TRBJ2-1; D gene uncertain. The CDR3 has 14 residues. The V gene lost 1 base and the J gene lost 7 bases, with 11 bases spanning the gap. CDR1 and CDR2 (germline): LGHNT, FRNRAP. The DNA of the CDR3 is TGTGCTAGTGGTTTGGAGCCAAATAGAAATGAGCAGTTCTTC. Translated, it gives CASGLEPNRNEQFF.

The chain is built from TRBV11-2 and TRBJ2-7; D is unclear. The germline V gene encodes CDR1 SGHAT and CDR2 FQNNGV. V lost 1 base, J lost 2 bases, and 9 bases lay in between. The CDR3 runs to 14 residues. The CDR3 loop reads CASSLGARTYEQYF. DNA of the CDR3: TGTGCCAGCAGCTTAGGGGCGCGAACCTACGAGCAGTACTTC.

The genes are TRBV7-6 and TRBJ1-5; no clear D. Germline CDR1 SGHVS, CDR2 FNYEAQ. V lost 6 bases and J lost 0, with 6 bases in between. CDR3 length equals 13 residues. CDR3 in amino acids: CASSSHSNQPQHF. DNA for the CDR3: TGTGCCAGCAGTTCCCATAGCAATCAGCCCCAGCATTTT.

The chain employs TRBV6-5 and TRBJ1-1; no clear D gene. CDR3 size: 12 residues. Trimming shortened V by 6 bases and J by 4 bases, and 9 bases separated the two germline ends. The germline gives CDR1 MNHEY, CDR2 SVGAGI. In DNA, the CDR3 is TGTGCCAGCAGCAATGAGGCCACTGAAGCTTTCTTT. As protein: CASSNEATEAFF.

The chain carries TRBV4-3 and TRBJ1-4, with 10 bases fitting TRBD1. V was clipped by 4 bases and J by 7 bases; unmatched bases: 6. Germline lookup yields CDR1 LGHNA and CDR2 YSLEER. The CDR3 spans 15 residues. CDR3 region: CASSRLDRGAEKLFF. CDR3 in DNA: TGCGCCAGCAGCCGCCTGGACAGGGGGGCTGAAAAACTGTTTTTT.

The V and J genes are TRBV6-6 and TRBJ2-7; perhaps TRBD2 as D (5 bases). Per the germline V gene, CDR1 is MNHNY and CDR2 is SVGAGI (reference sequence). Between the trimmed V and J ends, which lost 2 bases and 3 bases, there was a span of 17 bases. The CDR3 consists of 16 residues. DNA of the CDR3: TGTGCCAGCAGTTACAGAGGTAGAGGGCTCTTCTACGAGCAGTACTTC. Its protein is CASSYRGRGLFYEQYF.

The chain has TRBV28 and TRBJ1-2, with D possibly being TRBD1 (6 bases). V lost 6 bases, J lost 4 bases, and 18 bases lay in between. The CDR3 extends over 15 amino acids. Germline-derived CDR1 and CDR2 are MDHEN and SYDVKM. The CDR3 spells CASRPAGALGYGYTF. The CDR3 region has the DNA TGTGCCAGCAGGCCTGCGGGGGCGCTGGGCTATGGCTACACCTTC.

V and J are TRBV21-1 and TRBJ1-5; no DNA check was done on the table's D call, TRBD1. TRBV21-1 is a pseudogene segment. The CDR3 loop spans 19 amino acids. The CDR3 is CASIVIIETGVFGNQPQHF. The CDR3 DNA reads TGTGCCAGCATCGTAATAATAGAGACAGGGGTGTTTGGGAATCAGCCCCAGCATTTT.

In its sample, this clone was seen a few times. The chain couples TRBV19 to TRBJ2-1; 15 bases are a match to TRBD2. V dropped 3 bases and J dropped 10; count of bases not matched to a gene: 7. The germline V gene has CDR1 LNHDA and CDR2 SQIVND (reference sequence). This CDR3 has 16 amino acids. In nucleotides, the CDR3 is TGTGCCAGTAGTATCCGGACTAGCGGGGGGGCCAGGGAGCAGTTCTTC. Amino acid sequence: CASSIRTSGGAREQFF.

In this sample, this clone turned up a few times. The V gene is TRBV6-1, the J gene TRBJ1-2; 7 bases line up with TRBD1. The CDR3 is 12 amino acids. Germline trimming cut 4 bases from V and 8 bases from J; bases unmatched to any gene: 4. Germline V gene sequence: CDR1 MNHNS, CDR2 SASEGT. The CDR3 loop reads CASSVTGEGYTF. The CDR3 DNA sequence: TGTGCCAGCAGTGTCACAGGGGAAGGCTACACCTTC.